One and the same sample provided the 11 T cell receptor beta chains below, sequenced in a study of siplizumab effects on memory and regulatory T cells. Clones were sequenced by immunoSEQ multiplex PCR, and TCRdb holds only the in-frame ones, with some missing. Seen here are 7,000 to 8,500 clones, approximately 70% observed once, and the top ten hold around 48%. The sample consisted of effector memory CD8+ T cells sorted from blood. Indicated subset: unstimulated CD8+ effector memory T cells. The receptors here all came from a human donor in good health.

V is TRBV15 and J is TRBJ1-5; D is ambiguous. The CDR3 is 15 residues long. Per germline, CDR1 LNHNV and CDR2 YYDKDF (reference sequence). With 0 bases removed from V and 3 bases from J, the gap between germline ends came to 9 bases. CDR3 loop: CATSREQAFNQPQHF. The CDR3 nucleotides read TGTGCCACCAGCAGAGAGCAGGCCTTCAATCAGCCCCAGCATTTT.

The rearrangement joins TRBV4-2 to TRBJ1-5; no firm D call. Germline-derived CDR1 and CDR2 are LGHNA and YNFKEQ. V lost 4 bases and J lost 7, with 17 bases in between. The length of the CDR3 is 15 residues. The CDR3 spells CASSPRAGSRQPQHF. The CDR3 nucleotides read TGTGCCAGCAGCCCCCGGGCGGGGAGTCGCCAGCCCCAGCATTTT.

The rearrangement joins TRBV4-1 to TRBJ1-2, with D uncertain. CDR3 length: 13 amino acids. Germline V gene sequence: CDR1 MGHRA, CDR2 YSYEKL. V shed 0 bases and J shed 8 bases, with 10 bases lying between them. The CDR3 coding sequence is TGCGCCAGCAGCCAAGACGGAATGCGGGGCTACACCTTC. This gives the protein CASSQDGMRGYTF.

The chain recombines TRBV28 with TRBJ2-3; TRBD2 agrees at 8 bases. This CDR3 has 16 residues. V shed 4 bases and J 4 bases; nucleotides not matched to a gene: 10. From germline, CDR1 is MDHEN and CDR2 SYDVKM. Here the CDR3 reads CASSSIAGREADTQYF. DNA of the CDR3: TGTGCCAGCAGTTCTATAGCGGGAAGGGAGGCAGATACGCAGTATTTT.

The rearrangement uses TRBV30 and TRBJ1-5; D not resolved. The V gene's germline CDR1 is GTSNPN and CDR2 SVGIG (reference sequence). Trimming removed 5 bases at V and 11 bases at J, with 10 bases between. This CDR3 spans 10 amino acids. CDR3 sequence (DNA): TGTGCCTGGGCGGTCTCAGCCCAGCATTTT. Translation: CAWAVSAQHF.

The CDR3 DNA reads TGTGCCAGCAGCTCGTGGACTAGCGGGAGATACAATGAGCAGTTCTTC. Translation: CASSSWTSGRYNEQFF. This chain joins TRBV11-2 and TRBJ2-1; TRBD2 matches at 13 bases. J gave up 4 bases and V 4 bases, and 4 bases lay outside the gene matches. The CDR3 is 16 amino acids. Germline V gives CDR1 SGHAT, CDR2 FQNNGV.

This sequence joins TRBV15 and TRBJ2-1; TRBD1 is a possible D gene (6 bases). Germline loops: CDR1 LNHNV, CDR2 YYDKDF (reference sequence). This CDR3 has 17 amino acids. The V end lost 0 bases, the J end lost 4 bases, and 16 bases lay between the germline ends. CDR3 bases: TGTGCCACCAGCAGAGATTTGGGGGCTTCCCTTTACAATGAGCAGTTCTTC. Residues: CATSRDLGASLYNEQFF.

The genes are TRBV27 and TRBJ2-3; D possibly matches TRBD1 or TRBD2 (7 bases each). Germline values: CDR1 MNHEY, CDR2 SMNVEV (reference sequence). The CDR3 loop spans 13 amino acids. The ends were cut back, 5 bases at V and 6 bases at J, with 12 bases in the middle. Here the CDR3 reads CASSPQGGDTQYF. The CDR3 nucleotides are TGTGCCAGCAGTCCCCAGGGGGGGGATACGCAGTATTTT.

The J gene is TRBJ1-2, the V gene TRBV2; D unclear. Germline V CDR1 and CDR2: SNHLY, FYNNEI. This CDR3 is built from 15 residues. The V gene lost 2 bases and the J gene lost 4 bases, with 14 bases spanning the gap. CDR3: CASSESTHSGYGYTF. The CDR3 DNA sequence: TGTGCCAGCAGTGAATCGACTCATTCTGGCTATGGCTACACCTTC.

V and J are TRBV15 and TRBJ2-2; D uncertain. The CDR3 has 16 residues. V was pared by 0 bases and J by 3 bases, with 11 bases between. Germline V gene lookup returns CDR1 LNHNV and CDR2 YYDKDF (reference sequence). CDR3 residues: CATSREGFADTGELFF. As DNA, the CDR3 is TGTGCCACCAGCAGAGAAGGGTTTGCGGACACCGGGGAGCTGTTTTTT.

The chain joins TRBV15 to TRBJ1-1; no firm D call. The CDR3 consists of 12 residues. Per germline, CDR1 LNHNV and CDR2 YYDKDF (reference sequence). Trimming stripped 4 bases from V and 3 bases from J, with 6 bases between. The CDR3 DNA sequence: TGTGCCACCAGCATAGGTTACACTGAAGCTTTCTTT. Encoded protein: CATSIGYTEAFF. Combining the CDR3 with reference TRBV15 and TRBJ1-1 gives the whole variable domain DAMVIQNPRYQVTQFGKPVTLSCSQTLNHNVMYWYQQKSSQAPKLLFHYYDKDFNNEADTPDNFQSRRPNTSFCFLDIRSPGLGDTAMYLCATSIGYTEAFFGQGTRLTVV.